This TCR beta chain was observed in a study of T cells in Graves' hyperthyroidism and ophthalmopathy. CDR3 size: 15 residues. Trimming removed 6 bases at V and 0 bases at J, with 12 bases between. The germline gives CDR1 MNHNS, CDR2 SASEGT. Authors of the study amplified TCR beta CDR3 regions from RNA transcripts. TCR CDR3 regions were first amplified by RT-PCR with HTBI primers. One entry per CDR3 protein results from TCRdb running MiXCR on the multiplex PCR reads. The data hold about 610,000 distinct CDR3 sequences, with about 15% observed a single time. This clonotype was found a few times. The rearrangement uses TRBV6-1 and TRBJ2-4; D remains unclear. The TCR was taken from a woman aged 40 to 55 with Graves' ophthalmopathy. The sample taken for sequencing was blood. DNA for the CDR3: TGTGCCAGCAGCCGAGAGTTTTTAGCCAAAAACATTCAGTACTTC. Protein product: CASSREFLAKNIQYF.